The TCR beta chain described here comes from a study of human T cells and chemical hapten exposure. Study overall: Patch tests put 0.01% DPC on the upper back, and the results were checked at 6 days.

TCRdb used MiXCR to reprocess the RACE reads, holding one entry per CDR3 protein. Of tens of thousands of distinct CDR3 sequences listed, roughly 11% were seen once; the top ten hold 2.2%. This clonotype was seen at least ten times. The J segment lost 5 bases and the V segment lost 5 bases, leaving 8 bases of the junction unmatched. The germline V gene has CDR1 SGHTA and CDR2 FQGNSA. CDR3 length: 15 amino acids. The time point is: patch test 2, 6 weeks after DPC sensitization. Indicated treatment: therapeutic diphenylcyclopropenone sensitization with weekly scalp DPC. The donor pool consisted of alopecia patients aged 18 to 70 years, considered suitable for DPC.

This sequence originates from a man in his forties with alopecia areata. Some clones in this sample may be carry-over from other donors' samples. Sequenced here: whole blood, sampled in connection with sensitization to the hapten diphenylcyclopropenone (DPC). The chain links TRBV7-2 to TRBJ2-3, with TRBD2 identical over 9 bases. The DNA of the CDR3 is TGTGCCAGCAGCAATAGCGGGAGAAGCTTAGATACGCAGTATTTT. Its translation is CASSNSGRSLDTQYF.